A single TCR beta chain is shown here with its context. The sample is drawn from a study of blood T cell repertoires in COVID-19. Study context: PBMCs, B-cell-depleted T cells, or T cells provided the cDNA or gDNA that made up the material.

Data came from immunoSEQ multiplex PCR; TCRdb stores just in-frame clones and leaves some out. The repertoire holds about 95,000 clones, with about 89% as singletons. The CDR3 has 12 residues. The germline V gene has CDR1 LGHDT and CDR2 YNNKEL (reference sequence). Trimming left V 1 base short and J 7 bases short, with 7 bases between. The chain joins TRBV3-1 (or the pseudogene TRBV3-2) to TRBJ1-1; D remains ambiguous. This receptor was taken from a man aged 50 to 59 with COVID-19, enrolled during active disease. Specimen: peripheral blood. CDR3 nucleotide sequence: TGTGCCAGCAGCCAAGGGGGAGATGAAGCTTTCTTT. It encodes CASSQGGDEAFF.